The 22 T cell receptor beta chains below were found in one sample sequenced in a study of T-cell reconstitution after alpha-beta-depleted transplantation in children. Unique molecular identifiers were used in preparing the TCRbeta library. MiXCR was run by TCRdb on the PCR reads, yielding one entry per CDR3 protein. The table has some 600,000 distinct CDR3 sequences, 16% seen once; the top ten hold 0.8% to 1.1%. Material: PBMCs from the stem cell graft donor, obtained from the stem cell graft. All receptors come from a human donor who donated a stem cell graft to a child with acute myeloid leukemia.

This clonotype was counted between two and nine times. The chain uses TRBV7-9 and TRBJ1-3; D is perhaps TRBD1 (5 bases). Trimming removed 10 bases at V and 0 bases at J, with 16 bases between. The CDR3 has 15 residues. Germline lookup yields CDR1 SEHNR and CDR2 FQNEAQ (reference sequence). CDR3 loop: CATRGDQSSGNTIYF. The CDR3 DNA sequence: TGTGCCACCCGAGGGGACCAGAGCTCTGGAAACACCATATATTTT.

This sequence joins TRBV7-3 and TRBJ2-1, with D possibly matching TRBD1 (5 bases). The V and J ends lost 4 bases and 7 bases respectively, with 17 bases between them. Germline V gives CDR1 SGHTA, CDR2 FQGTGA. This CDR3 contains 15 residues. CDR3 DNA: TGTGCCAGCAGCTCCAGGGCCGGAAGCGTTAATGAGCAGTTCTTC. Translating gives CASSSRAGSVNEQFF.

V and J are TRBV9 and TRBJ1-1, with a tentative D call TRBD1 (5 bases). V lost 2 bases to trimming and J lost 1 base, with 12 bases between them. Germline CDR1 SGDLS, CDR2 YYNGEE. The CDR3 is made up of 15 amino acids. The CDR3, as DNA: TGTGCCAGCAGCGTGGGGGGTATCCCGAACACTGAAGCTTTCTTT. Amino acid sequence: CASSVGGIPNTEAFF.

This clonotype was observed a handful of times. The V gene is TRBV5-1, the J gene TRBJ1-5, with 7 bases matching TRBD1. This CDR3 is 14 amino acids long. Losses at the gene ends were 0 bases for V and 7 bases for J; bases not matched to a gene: 4. In germline, CDR1 is SGHRS, CDR2 YFSETQ. CDR3 sequence (DNA): TGCGCCAGCAGCTTGGACACAGGGGAGCAGCCCCAGCATTTT. Its protein product is CASSLDTGEQPQHF.

Only a few counts were recorded for this clonotype. The chain carries TRBV28 and TRBJ2-7, with TRBD1 identical over 8 bases. The J segment lost 3 bases and the V segment lost 6 bases, leaving 7 bases of the junction unmatched. Germline-derived CDR1 and CDR2 are MDHEN and SYDVKM. This CDR3 has 14 amino acids. Written as DNA, the CDR3 is TGTGCCAGCAGCCCCGGGACAGGATACTACGAGCAGTACGTC. Translating gives CASSPGTGYYEQYV.

The gene calls are TRBV27 and TRBJ2-2; D is undetermined. From germline, CDR1 is MNHEY and CDR2 SMNVEV (reference sequence). The V gene lost 3 bases and the J gene lost 6 bases, with 8 bases spanning the gap. The CDR3 totals 13 residues. The CDR3 loop is CASSLSQSGELFF. The CDR3 bases are TGTGCCAGCAGTTTGTCGCAGTCCGGGGAGCTGTTTTTT.

The rearrangement links TRBV18 to TRBJ2-3, with unresolved D. The CDR3 has 15 residues. CDR1 is KGHSH, CDR2 LQKENI, per germline. V dropped 2 bases and J dropped 4 bases, with 13 bases sitting between them. This chain's CDR3 is CASSPAGFSSDTQYF. Written as DNA, the CDR3 is TGTGCCAGCTCACCAGCCGGTTTTAGCTCAGATACGCAGTATTTT.

Only a few counts were recorded for this clonotype. This chain joins TRBV7-8 and TRBJ2-7; D may be TRBD1 (6 bases). Trimming took 5 bases from V and 3 from J, leaving 14 bases between them. The CDR3 sequence is 14 residues long. Germline V gene data show CDR1 as SGHVS and CDR2 as FQNEAQ. Here the CDR3 reads CASSGLEQGYEQYV. As DNA, the CDR3 is TGTGCCAGCAGCGGGCTCGAACAGGGCTACGAGCAGTACGTC.

There are many counts of this clonotype. The V and J genes are TRBV20-1 and TRBJ2-7, with D maybe TRBD2 (6 bases). Germline values: CDR1 DFQATT, CDR2 SNEGSKA (reference sequence). This CDR3 comprises 14 residues. V was cut by 5 bases and J by 0 bases, with 14 bases left in between. For the CDR3, the DNA is TGCAGTGCTTTGGGGGGTGTGGGCTCCTACGAGCAGTACTTC. This gives the protein CSALGGVGSYEQYF.

This clonotype was counted between two and nine times. The chain has TRBV7-7 and TRBJ2-1; D not resolved. The V and J ends lost 5 bases and 6 bases respectively, with 11 bases between them. Germline CDR1 is SSHAT and CDR2 is FNYEAQ (reference sequence). CDR3 length equals 13 residues. Here the CDR3 DNA reads TGTGCCAGCAGCCCCGTGAAGGGCAATGAGCAGTTCTTC. Encoded protein: CASSPVKGNEQFF.

In nucleotides, the CDR3 is TGTGCCAGCAGTCCCCTCGGGGTTGTGAACACTGAAGCTTTCTTT. This gives the protein CASSPLGVVNTEAFF. The chain joins TRBV28 to TRBJ1-1; D is ambiguous. The germline V and J ends were trimmed by 5 bases and 0 bases, with 13 bases remaining between them. Germline CDR1 and CDR2: MDHEN and SYDVKM. The CDR3 has 15 amino acids.

This chain links TRBV5-1 with TRBJ2-7; D gene ambiguous. The germline gives CDR1 SGHRS, CDR2 YFSETQ. The V gene lost 4 bases and the J gene lost 10 bases, with 12 bases spanning the gap. CDR3 size: 11 residues. As DNA, the CDR3 is TGCGCCAGCAGCCTGTCGGGTGACCAGTACTTC. This codes for CASSLSGDQYF.

In its sample, this clonotype was seen many times. CDR3 region: CASSLAWTGDEQFF. The CDR3 DNA follows: TGTGCCAGCAGTTTAGCATGGACAGGGGATGAGCAGTTCTTC. The V and J genes are TRBV12-3 or TRBV12-4 and TRBJ2-1; 9 nucleotides match TRBD1. V shed 0 bases, J shed 8 bases, and the junction held 2 bases outside the gene matches. The CDR3 extends over 14 amino acids.

V gene TRBV10-3 combines with J gene TRBJ1-5; 11 bases are a match to TRBD1. The V gene end was trimmed by 8 bases and the J gene end by 5 bases; junction bases not matched to a gene: 5. Germline V CDR1 and CDR2: ENHRY, SYGVKD. CDR3 length: 14 residues. The CDR3 coding sequence is TGTGCCATCGGGACAGGGGGGATCCATCAGCCCCAGCATTTT. Translated, it gives CAIGTGGIHQPQHF.

This clonotype was found a few times. V and J are TRBV29-1 and TRBJ2-7; 8 bases agree with TRBD2. CDR1 is SQVTM and CDR2 is ANQGSEA in the germline V gene. The length of the CDR3 is 14 residues. V was clipped by 4 bases and J by 2 bases; unmatched bases: 7. The CDR3 nucleotides read TGCAGCGTTGTCAGCGGGGGCCCTCCCTACGAGCAGTACTTC. It translates to CSVVSGGPPYEQYF.

The chain joins TRBV5-1 to TRBJ2-1; D perhaps matches TRBD2 (6 bases). Trimming pared 3 bases from V and 2 bases from J, leaving 15 bases between. CDR1 is SGHRS, CDR2 YFSETQ, per germline. The CDR3 runs to 16 residues. This CDR3 is CASSWGYSGTYNEQFF. The CDR3 DNA reads TGCGCCAGCAGCTGGGGCTATAGCGGAACCTACAATGAGCAGTTCTTC. The whole variable domain, remainder taken from reference TRBV5-1 and TRBJ2-1, is KAGVTQTPRYLIKTRGQQVTLSCSPISGHRSVSWYQQTPGQGLQFLFEYFSETQRNKGNFPGRFSGRQFSNSRSEMNVSTLELGDSALYLCASSWGYSGTYNEQFFGPGTRLTVL.

This clonotype was picked up many times. The chain carries TRBV7-2 and TRBJ1-5; no clear D. Germline-derived CDR1 and CDR2 are SGHTA and FQGNSA. This CDR3 spans 15 amino acids. The V end lost 3 bases, the J end lost 0 bases, and 9 bases lay between the germline ends. The CDR3 is CASSLNAYSNQPQHF. The DNA for the CDR3 is TGTGCCAGCAGCTTGAACGCTTATAGCAATCAGCCCCAGCATTTT.

This clonotype was counted only a few times. This sequence joins TRBV7-9 and TRBJ2-5; D possibly corresponds to TRBD1 (5 bases). Germline CDR1 is SEHNR and CDR2 is FQNEAQ (reference sequence). The V and J ends lost 4 bases and 7 bases respectively, with 22 bases between them. The CDR3 is made up of 16 amino acids. CDR3 in amino acids: CASSSETETVYGTQYF. CDR3 sequence (DNA): TGTGCCAGCAGCTCTGAGACAGAAACCGTTTACGGGACCCAGTACTTC. The whole variable domain, remainder taken from reference TRBV7-9 and TRBJ2-5, is DTGVSQNPRHKITKRGQNVTFRCDPISEHNRLYWYRQTLGQGPEFLTYFQNEAQLEKSRLLSDRFSAERPKGSFSTLEIQRTEQGDSAMYLCASSSETETVYGTQYFGPGTRLLVL.

This clonotype was seen ten or more times. This sequence joins TRBV20-1 and TRBJ2-3; the D gene is possibly TRBD2 (6 bases). The CDR3 is 14 residues long. V was pared by 1 base and J by 0 bases, with 8 bases between. CDR1 is DFQATT, CDR2 SNEGSKA, per germline (reference sequence). The CDR3 here is CSARGGASTDTQYF. DNA for the CDR3: TGCAGTGCTAGAGGCGGGGCCAGCACAGATACGCAGTATTTT.

J is TRBJ2-5 and V is TRBV30; 12 bases are shared with TRBD1. The CDR3 runs to 15 residues. V gave up 4 bases and J gave up 1 base; unmatched junction bases: 4. Germline V lookup: CDR1 GTSNPN, CDR2 SVGIG (reference sequence). Here the CDR3 DNA reads TGTGCCTGGAACAAGGGACAGGGGGCCCAAGAGACCCAGTACTTC. Amino acid sequence: CAWNKGQGAQETQYF.

This clonotype was recorded at least ten times. The V call is TRBV6-5, the J call TRBJ1-1; D call uncertain. The CDR3 contains 14 residues. CDR1 is MNHEY and CDR2 is SVGAGI in the germline V gene. Trimming removed 4 bases from V and 1 base from J, with 10 bases in between. Here the CDR3 DNA reads TGTGCCAGCAGTTCTTGGACTGAGAACACTGAAGCTTTCTTT. Translated: CASSSWTENTEAFF.

This clonotype was recorded at least ten times. The chain links TRBV20-1 to TRBJ2-1; 7 bases align to TRBD1. The J segment lost 4 bases and the V segment lost 3 bases, leaving 12 bases of the junction unmatched. This CDR3 is built from 16 residues. Germline V CDR1 and CDR2: DFQATT, SNEGSKA (reference sequence). The CDR3 coding sequence is TGCAGTGCTAGCCCCTTACTAGTCAGGGGGTACAATGAGCAGTTCTTC. Residues: CSASPLLVRGYNEQFF.